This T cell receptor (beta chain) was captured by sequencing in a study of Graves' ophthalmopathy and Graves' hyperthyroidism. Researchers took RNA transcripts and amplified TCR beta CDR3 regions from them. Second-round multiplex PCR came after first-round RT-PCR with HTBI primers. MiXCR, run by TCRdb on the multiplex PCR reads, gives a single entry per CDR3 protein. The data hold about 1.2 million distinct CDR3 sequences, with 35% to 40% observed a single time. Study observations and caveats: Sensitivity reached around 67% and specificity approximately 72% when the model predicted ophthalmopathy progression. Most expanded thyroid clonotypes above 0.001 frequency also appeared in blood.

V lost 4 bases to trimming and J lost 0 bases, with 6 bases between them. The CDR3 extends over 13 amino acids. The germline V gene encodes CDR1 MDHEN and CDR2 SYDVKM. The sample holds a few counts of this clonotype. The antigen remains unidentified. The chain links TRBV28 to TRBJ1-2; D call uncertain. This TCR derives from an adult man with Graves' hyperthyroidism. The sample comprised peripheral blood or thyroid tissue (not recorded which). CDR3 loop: CASSSVANYGYTF. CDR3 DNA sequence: TGTGCCAGCAGTTCGGTAGCTAACTATGGCTACACCTTC.